This T cell receptor (beta chain) was captured by sequencing in a study of blood T cell repertoires in COVID-19. Study members were between 18 and 89 years old and lived in some 22 US regions. Original processing notes: Reference gene primer amplification gave estimated nucleated cell counts. TCRdb's table, derived via immunoSEQ multiplex PCR, lists solely in-frame clones and lacks some. That table furnishes V, J and clone size, whereas the DNA furnished D and trimming. The table has roughly 230,000 clones, around 81% seen once; the top ten hold roughly 3.1%. The V gene's germline CDR1 is LGHNA and CDR2 YSLEER. CDR3 length: 18 amino acids. The V gene end was trimmed by 0 bases and the J gene end by 0 bases; junction bases not matched to a gene: 11.

The sequence came from a middle-aged man who had recovered from COVID-19. This sequence joins TRBV4-3 and TRBJ2-7; 7 nucleotides match TRBD2. Sequenced input: PBMCs or T cells enriched from blood (not recorded which). The CDR3 protein is CASSQDFGGSDNSYEQYF. DNA for the CDR3: TGCGCCAGCAGCCAAGATTTCGGGGGGAGTGACAACTCCTACGAGCAGTACTTC.